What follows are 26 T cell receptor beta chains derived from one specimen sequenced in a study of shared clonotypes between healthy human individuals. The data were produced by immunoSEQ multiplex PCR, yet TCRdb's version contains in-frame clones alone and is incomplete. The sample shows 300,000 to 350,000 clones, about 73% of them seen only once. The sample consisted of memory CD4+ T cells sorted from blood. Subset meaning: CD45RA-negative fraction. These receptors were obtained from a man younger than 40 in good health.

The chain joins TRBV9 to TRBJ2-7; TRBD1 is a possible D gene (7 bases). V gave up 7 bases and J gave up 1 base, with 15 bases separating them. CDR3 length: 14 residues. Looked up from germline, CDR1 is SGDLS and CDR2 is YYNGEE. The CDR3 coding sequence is TGTGCCAGCTCAGGGGGGAGCACTTCCTACGAGCAGTACTTC. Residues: CASSGGSTSYEQYF. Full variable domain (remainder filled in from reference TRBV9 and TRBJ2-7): DSGVTQTPKHLITATGQRVTLRCSPRSGDLSVYWYQQSLDQGLQFLIQYYNGEERAKGNILERFSAQQFPDLHSELNLSSLELGDSALYFCASSGGSTSYEQYFGPGTRLTVT.

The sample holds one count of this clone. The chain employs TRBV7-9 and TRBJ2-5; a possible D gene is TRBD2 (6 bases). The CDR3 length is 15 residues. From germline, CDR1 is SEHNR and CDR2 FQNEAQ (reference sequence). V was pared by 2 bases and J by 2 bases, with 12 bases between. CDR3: CASSLFTAGQETQYF. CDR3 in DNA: TGTGCCAGCAGCTTATTCACGGCGGGGCAAGAGACCCAGTACTTC.

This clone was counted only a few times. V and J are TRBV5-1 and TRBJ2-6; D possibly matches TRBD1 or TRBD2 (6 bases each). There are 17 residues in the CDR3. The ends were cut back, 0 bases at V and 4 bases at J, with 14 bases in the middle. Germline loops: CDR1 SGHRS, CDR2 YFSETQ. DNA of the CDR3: TGCGCCAGCAGCTTGGTGGGGGGCGCAACGGGGGCCAACGTCCTGACTTTC. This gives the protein CASSLVGGATGANVLTF.

CDR3 sequence: CATSQGATSTDTQYF. The CDR3 coding sequence is TGTGCCACCTCTCAGGGAGCAACTAGCACAGATACGCAGTATTTT. The chain links TRBV5-4 to TRBJ2-3; D possibly uses TRBD1 or TRBD2 (5 bases each). V was cut by 9 bases and J by 0 bases, with 17 bases left in between. Germline loops: CDR1 SGHNT, CDR2 YYREEE (reference sequence). The length of the CDR3 is 15 residues.

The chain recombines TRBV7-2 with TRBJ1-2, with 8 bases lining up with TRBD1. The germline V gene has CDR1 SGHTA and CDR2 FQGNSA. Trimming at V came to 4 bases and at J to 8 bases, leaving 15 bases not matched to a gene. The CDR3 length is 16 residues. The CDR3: CASSSGQGRLLVGYTF. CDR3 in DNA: TGTGCCAGCAGCTCCGGACAGGGTCGACTTCTAGTGGGCTACACCTTC.

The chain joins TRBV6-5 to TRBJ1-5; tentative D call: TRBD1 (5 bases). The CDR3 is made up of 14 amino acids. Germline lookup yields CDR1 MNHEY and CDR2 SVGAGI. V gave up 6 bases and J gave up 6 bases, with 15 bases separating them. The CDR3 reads CASRRQGDSQPQHF. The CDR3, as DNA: TGTGCCAGCAGACGGCAGGGTGACTCTCAGCCCCAGCATTTT.

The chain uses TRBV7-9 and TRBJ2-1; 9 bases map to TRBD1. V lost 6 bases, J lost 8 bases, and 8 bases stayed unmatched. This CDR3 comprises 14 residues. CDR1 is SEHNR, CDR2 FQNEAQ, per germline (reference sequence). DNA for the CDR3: TGTGCCAGCAGTTTTGGGACAGGGACATATGAGCAGTTCTTC. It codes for CASSFGTGTYEQFF.

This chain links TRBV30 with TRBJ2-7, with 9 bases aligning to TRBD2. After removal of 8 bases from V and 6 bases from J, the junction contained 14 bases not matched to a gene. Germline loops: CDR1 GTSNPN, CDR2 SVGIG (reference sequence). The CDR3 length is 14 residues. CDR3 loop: CAITGPAGGGEQYF. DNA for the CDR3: TGTGCCATCACGGGGCCAGCGGGAGGAGGCGAGCAGTACTTC.

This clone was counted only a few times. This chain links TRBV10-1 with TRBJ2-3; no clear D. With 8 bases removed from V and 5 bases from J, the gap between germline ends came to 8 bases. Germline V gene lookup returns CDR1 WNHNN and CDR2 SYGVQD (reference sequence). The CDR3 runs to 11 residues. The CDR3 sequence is CASSSGDTQYF. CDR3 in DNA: TGCGCCAGCTCATCAGGAGATACGCAGTATTTT.

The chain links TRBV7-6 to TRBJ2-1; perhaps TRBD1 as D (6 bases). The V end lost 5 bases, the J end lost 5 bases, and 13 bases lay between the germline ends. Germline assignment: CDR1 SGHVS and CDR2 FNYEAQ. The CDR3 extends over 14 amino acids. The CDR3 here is CASSPRDNDNEQFF. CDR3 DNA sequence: TGTGCCAGCAGCCCCCGGGACAACGACAATGAGCAGTTCTTC.

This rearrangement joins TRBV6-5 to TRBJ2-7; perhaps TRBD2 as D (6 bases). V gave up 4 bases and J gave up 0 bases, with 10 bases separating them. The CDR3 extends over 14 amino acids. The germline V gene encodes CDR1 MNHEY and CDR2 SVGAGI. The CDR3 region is CASSSPGGSYEQYF. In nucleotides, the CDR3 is TGTGCCAGCAGTTCCCCCGGGGGCTCCTACGAGCAGTACTTC.

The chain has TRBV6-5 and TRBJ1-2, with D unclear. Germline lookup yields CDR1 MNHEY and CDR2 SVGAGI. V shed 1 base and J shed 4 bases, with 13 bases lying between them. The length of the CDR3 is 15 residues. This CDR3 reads CASSYWPLQLYGYTF. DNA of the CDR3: TGTGCCAGCAGTTACTGGCCCCTGCAACTCTATGGCTACACCTTC.

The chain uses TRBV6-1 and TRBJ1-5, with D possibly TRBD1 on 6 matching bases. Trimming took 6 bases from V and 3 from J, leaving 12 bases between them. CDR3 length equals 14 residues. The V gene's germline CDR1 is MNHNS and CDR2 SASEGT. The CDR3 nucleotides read TGTGCCAGCAGCCGAGACAGGTTCAATCAGCCCCAGCATTTT. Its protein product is CASSRDRFNQPQHF.

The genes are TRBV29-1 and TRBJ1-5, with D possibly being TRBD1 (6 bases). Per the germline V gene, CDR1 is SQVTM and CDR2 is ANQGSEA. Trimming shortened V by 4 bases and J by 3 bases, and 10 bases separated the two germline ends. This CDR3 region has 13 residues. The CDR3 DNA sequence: TGCAGCGTTGTGGCAGGGGACAATCAGCCCCAGCATTTT. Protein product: CSVVAGDNQPQHF.

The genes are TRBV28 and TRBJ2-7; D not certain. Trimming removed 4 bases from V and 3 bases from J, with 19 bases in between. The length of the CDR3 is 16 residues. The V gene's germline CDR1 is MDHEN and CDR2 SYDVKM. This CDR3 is CASSYVAHVDLYEQYF. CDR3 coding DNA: TGTGCCAGCAGTTATGTTGCACACGTCGACCTCTACGAGCAGTACTTC.

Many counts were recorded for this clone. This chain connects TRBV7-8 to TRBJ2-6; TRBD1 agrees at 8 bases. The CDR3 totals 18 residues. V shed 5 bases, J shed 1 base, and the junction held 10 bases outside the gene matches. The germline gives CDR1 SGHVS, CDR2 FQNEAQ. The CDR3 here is CASSRKDRAFSGANVLTF. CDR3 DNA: TGTGCCAGCAGCAGGAAGGACAGGGCATTTTCTGGGGCCAACGTCCTGACTTTC.

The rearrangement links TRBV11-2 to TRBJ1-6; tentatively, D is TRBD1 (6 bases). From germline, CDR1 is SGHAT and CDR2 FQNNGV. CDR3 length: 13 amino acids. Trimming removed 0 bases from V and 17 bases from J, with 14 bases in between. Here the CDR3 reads CASSLETGHPFHF. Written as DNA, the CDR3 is TGTGCCAGCAGCTTAGAGACGGGACACCCGTTCCACTTT.

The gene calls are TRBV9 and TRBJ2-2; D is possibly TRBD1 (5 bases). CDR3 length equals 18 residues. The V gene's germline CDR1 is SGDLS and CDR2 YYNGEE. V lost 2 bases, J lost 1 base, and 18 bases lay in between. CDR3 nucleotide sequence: TGTGCCAGCAGCGTTAATCCGAGAGCCGACAGGAACACCGGGGAGCTGTTTTTT. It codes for CASSVNPRADRNTGELFF.

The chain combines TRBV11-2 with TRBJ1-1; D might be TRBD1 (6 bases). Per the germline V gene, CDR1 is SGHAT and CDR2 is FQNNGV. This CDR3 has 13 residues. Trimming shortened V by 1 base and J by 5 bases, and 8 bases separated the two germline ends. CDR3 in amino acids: CASSLAQGTEAFF. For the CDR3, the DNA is TGTGCCAGCAGCTTAGCTCAGGGGACTGAAGCTTTCTTT. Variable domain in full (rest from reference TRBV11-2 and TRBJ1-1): EAGVAQSPRYKIIEKRQSVAFWCNPISGHATLYWYQQILGQGPKLLIQFQNNGVVDDSQLPKDRFSAERLKGVDSTLKIQPAKLEDSAVYLCASSLAQGTEAFFGQGTRLTVV.

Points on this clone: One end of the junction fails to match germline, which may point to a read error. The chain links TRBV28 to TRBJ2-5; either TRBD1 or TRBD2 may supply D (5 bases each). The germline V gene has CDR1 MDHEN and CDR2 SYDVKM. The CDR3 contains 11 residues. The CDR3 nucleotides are TGTGCCAGCAGCGATAACCGGGACCCCAACTTC. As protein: CASSDNRDPNF.

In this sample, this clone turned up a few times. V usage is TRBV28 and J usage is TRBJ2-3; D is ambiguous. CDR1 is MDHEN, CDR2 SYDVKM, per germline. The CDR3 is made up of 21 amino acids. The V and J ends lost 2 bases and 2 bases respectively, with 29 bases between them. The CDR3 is CASSLGARLTDLLGDTDTQYF. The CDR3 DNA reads TGTGCCAGCAGTTTAGGCGCCCGACTGACCGACTTACTTGGGGACACAGATACGCAGTATTTT.

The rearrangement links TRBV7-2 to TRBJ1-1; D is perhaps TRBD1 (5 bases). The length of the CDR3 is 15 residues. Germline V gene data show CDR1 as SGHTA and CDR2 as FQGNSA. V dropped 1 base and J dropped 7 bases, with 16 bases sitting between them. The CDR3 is CASSLVVQGGFEAFF. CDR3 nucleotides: TGTGCCAGCAGCTTAGTGGTGCAGGGCGGGTTTGAAGCTTTCTTT.

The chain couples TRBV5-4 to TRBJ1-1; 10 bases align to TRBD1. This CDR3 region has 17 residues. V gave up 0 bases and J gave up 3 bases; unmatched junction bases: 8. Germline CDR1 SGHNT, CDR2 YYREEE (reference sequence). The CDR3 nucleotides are TGTGCCAGCAGCTTGGAAGTCGGACAGGGGGTTGACACTGAAGCTTTCTTT. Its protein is CASSLEVGQGVDTEAFF.

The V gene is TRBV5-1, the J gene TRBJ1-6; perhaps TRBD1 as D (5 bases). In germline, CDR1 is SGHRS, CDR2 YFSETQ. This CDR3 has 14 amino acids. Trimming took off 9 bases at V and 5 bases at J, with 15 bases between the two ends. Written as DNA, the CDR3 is TGCGCCACCTCGTGGGGCGGAGATAATTCACCCCTCCACTTT. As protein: CATSWGGDNSPLHF.

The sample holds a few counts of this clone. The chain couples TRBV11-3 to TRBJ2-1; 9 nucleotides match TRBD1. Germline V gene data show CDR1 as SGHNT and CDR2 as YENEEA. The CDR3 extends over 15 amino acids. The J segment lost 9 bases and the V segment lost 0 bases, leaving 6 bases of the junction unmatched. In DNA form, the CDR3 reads TGTGCCAGCAGCTTAGAATTGGGACAGGGAGGTGAGCAGTTCTTC. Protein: CASSLELGQGGEQFF.

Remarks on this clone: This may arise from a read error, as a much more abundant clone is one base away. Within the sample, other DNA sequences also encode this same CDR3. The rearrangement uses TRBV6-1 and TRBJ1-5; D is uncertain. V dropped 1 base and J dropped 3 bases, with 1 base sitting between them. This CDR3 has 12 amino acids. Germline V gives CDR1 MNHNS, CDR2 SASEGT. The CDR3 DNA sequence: TGTGCCAGCAGTGAAGACAATCAGCCCCAGCATTTT. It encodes CASSEDNQPQHF.